This TCR beta chain was retrieved from a study of cytomegalovirus exposure and HLA in healthy donors. Study-level points and caveats: Sequences of the TCR beta chain were said to predict the HLA-A and HLA-B alleles of most subjects accurately.

It was with 60 Vbeta and 13 Jbeta primers that the PCR ran. Sequencing used immunoSEQ multiplex PCR; TCRdb keeps in-frame clones, though not all of them. Of just over 200,000 clones listed, almost 70% are singletons. Germline-derived CDR1 and CDR2 are SGHTS and YDEGEE. Trimming took off 1 base at V and 0 bases at J, with 7 bases between the two ends. The CDR3 extends over 15 amino acids. Donors likely had unrecorded immune exposures despite being nominally healthy when sampled. To note about this clone: No antigen is known for it.

The source material was PBMCs. The rearrangement uses TRBV5-8 and TRBJ2-2, with a possible D match to TRBD1 (5 bases). This clonotype was obtained from a man aged 40-55 years in good health and CMV-seropositive. The CDR3 region has the DNA TGTGCCAGCAGCTTGCTGGGGCCGAACACCGGGGAGCTGTTTTTT. Translating gives CASSLLGPNTGELFF.